A selection of T cell receptor beta chains follows, all from one sample in a study of cytomegalovirus exposure and HLA in healthy donors. Profiling relied on immunoSEQ multiplex PCR, and the TCRdb table lists in-frame clones only, not all of them. The data contain some 79,000 clones, roughly 61% of them seen just once; the ten biggest clones take up approximately 15%. The sequenced sample was PBMCs. These receptors were taken from a woman between 35 and 50 years old in good health and CMV-seropositive. CDR3s include the opening cysteine and the closing phenylalanine or tryptophan. The D gene is left open where the match is weak. Clone size, where shown, is once, few, many, or a class for clones that have expanded.

-,13,TRBJ1-1,TRBV6-5,-,CASRLTGNTEAFF,TGTGCCAGCAGATTAACAGGGAACACTGAAGCTTTCTTT
-,14,TRBJ2-4,TRBV2,-,CASTADIAKNIQYF,TGTGCCAGCACGGCGGATATAGCCAAAAACATTCAGTACTTC
-,14,TRBJ1-1,TRBV27,-,CASSWGLGNTEAFF,TGTGCCAGCAGTTGGGGCTTAGGAAACACTGAAGCTTTCTTT
TRBD1,13,TRBJ2-7,TRBV10-2,-,CASRGTASYEQYF,TGCGCCAGCAGAGGGACAGCCTCCTACGAGCAGTACTTC
-,16,TRBJ2-7,TRBV6-5,-,CASSYSAEGAPYEQYF,TGTGCCAGCAGTTACTCTGCAGAGGGCGCGCCCTACGAGCAGTACTTC
-,15,TRBJ1-3,TRBV11-2,-,CASSFQGSPGNTIYF,TGTGCCAGCAGCTTTCAGGGATCCCCTGGAAACACCATATATTTT
TRBD1,13,TRBJ2-1,TRBV2,few,CASDRGGFNEQFF,TGTGCCAGCGACAGGGGTGGATTCAATGAGCAGTTCTTC
-,16,TRBJ2-1,TRBV4-1,few,CASSPSLRGSHNEQFF,TGCGCCAGCAGCCCCTCCCTAAGGGGCTCCCACAATGAGCAGTTCTTC
TRBD2,19,TRBJ2-5,TRBV7-2,once,CASSSRLAGNAARSETQYF,TGTGCCAGCAGCTCCAGGTTAGCGGGAAATGCAGCACGGTCCGAGACCCAGTACTTC
-,16,TRBJ1-5,TRBV19,-,CASSYWGEVDNQPQHF,TGTGCCAGTAGTTATTGGGGGGAAGTGGACAATCAGCCCCAGCATTTT
-,14,TRBJ1-5,TRBV19,once,CASSMNREYQPQHF,TGTGCCAGTAGTATGAACAGGGAATATCAGCCCCAGCATTTT
TRBD2,17,TRBJ2-7,TRBV2,few,CASSPRFSGRDSYEQYF,TGTGCCAGCAGTCCCCGTTTTAGCGGGAGGGACTCCTACGAGCAGTACTTC
-,13,TRBJ1-1,TRBV5-1,few,CASSLGESTEAFF,TGCGCCAGCAGCTTGGGAGAGAGCACTGAAGCTTTCTTT
-,16,TRBJ2-6,TRBV4-3,many,CASSQEHSSGANVLTF,TGCGCCAGCAGCCAAGAACACAGCTCTGGGGCCAACGTCCTGACTTTC
-,14,TRBJ1-2,TRBV6-5,few,CASRTSGSNYGYTF,TGTGCCAGCAGGACTTCAGGGTCTAACTATGGCTACACCTTC
TRBD2,14,TRBJ2-7,TRBV2,-,CASKGTSGSYEQYF,TGTGCCAGCAAGGGGACTAGCGGCTCCTACGAGCAGTACTTC
TRBD2,15,TRBJ2-5,TRBV28,-,CASSATSGTAETQYF,TGTGCCAGCAGTGCGACTAGCGGGACGGCGGAGACCCAGTACTTC
-,11,TRBJ1-5,TRBV7-2,-,CASSLGGAQHF,TGTGCCAGCAGCTTGGGGGGGGCCCAGCATTTT
-,15,TRBJ1-2,TRBV28,few,CASSFANRVNYGYTF,TGTGCCAGCAGTTTCGCGAACAGGGTAAACTATGGCTACACCTTC
-,12,TRBJ1-1,TRBV9,-,CASGGGNTEAFF,TGTGCCAGCGGGGGGGGGAACACTGAAGCTTTCTTT
-,15,TRBJ2-1,TRBV13,-,CASSLGAESYNEQFF,TGTGCCAGCAGCTTAGGGGCAGAATCCTACAATGAGCAGTTCTTC
-,14,TRBJ2-7,TRBV28,-,CASSSLRGSYEQYF,TGTGCCAGCAGTTCTCTCAGGGGCTCCTACGAGCAGTACTTC
-,15,TRBJ1-1,TRBV11-2,-,CASSLVPRQNTEAFF,TGTGCCAGCAGCTTAGTCCCCAGGCAGAACACTGAAGCTTTCTTT
-,13,TRBJ1-2,TRBV6-5,-,CASSYDSNYGYTF,TGTGCCAGCAGTTACGACAGTAACTATGGCTACACCTTC
TRBD1,16,TRBJ1-1,TRBV9,-,CASSVGTGGRGTEAFF,TGTGCCAGCAGCGTAGGGACAGGGGGTAGGGGAACTGAAGCTTTCTTT
-,13,TRBJ1-1,TRBV15,-,CATSRGTGFEAFF,TGTGCCACCAGCAGAGGAACAGGGTTTGAAGCTTTCTTT
-,12,TRBJ1-5,TRBV7-2,-,CASSSRDQPQHF,TGTGCCAGCAGCTCCCGAGATCAGCCCCAGCATTTT